The table lists the clone carrying this T cell receptor (beta chain) with a few counts. Its target is not known. TCRdb itself ran the RACE reads through MiXCR, one entry per CDR3 protein. The table records around 74,000 distinct CDR3 sequences, around 30% of them present only once. The time point denotes: patch test 1, 2 weeks after DPC sensitization. The treatment is: therapeutic diphenylcyclopropenone sensitization with weekly scalp DPC. V lost 4 bases to trimming and J lost 7 bases; unmatched junction nucleotides: 6. The CDR3 spans 15 residues. In germline, CDR1 is MNHNS, CDR2 SASEGT. The record originates from a study of human T cells and chemical hapten exposure. Study results and limitations: Because all patients had alopecia, their immune responses might differ from healthy ones.

The clonotype comes from a man aged 40-55 years with alopecia areata. Some clones in this sample may be carry-over from other donors' samples. The rearrangement joins TRBV6-1 to TRBJ2-7, with TRBD2 matching 14 bases. Sequenced material: whole blood, taken in connection with sensitization to the hapten diphenylcyclopropenone (DPC). CDR3 amino acids: CASSGLAGGPGEQYF. The CDR3 bases are TGTGCCAGCAGTGGACTAGCGGGAGGGCCTGGTGAGCAGTACTTC.